The text below deals with one TCR beta chain. Its antigen is not yet known. The sample holds no much larger clone one base away, and base qualities are not on file. The data originate from a study of T cells in localized non-small cell lung cancer (dated by TCRdb to the early 2020s). In terms of the full investigation: Comparing tumors with uninvolved tumor-adjacent lungs, the study looked at the T cell repertoires of a few hundred patients with early-stage NSCLC. Of the NSCLC patients, about 130 were male and roughly 100 were female, and the mean age was approximately 69 years. The cohort comprised under 250 treatment-naïve NSCLC patients with resected, localized lung tumors.

Paper-wide results and their limitations: Higher blood T cell density associated with longer overall survival, while higher adjacent-lung clonality associated with shorter survival. The highest T cell clonality was observed in uninvolved tumor-adjacent lung, where clonality exceeded that of tumor, suggesting that antigenic responses were more focused in uninvolved tumor-adjacent lung. Of the top 100 tumor clones, a median of approximately 60 were detected in paired uninvolved adjacent lung; approximately 30 were also among that lung's top 100. Because the study design was exploratory, TCR variables were selected using unadjusted p-values without false-discovery rate correction. Multi-region tumor sequencing was not performed, so intratumor heterogeneity could not be excluded.

At diagnosis, peripheral blood, uninvolved tumor-adjacent lung and tumor were collected and were preserved as a mix of fresh-frozen and FFPE material. For TCR repertoire profiling, blood samples were analyzed in the form of peripheral blood mononuclear cells. TCR beta CDR3 regions were sequenced from DNA using the immunoSEQ Assay. On the authors' methods: To compute T cell density, TCR beta template counts were normalized to usable DNA, which was estimated by amplifying housekeeping genes. Using the preseqR package, richness was estimated by extrapolating to 120,000 templates for tissue samples and 400,000 templates for PBMC samples. Clonality was calculated as one minus Pielou's evenness. Tissue-enriched TCRs were identified through differential abundance testing performed on productive amino-acid clonotypes, with a minimum total count of 5 and an alpha of 0.1. The Jaccard Index and the Morisita Overlap Index were used to quantify repertoire overlap between compartments. GLIPH grouped TCR beta CDR3s together with public tetramer-defined viral CDR3s, and a viral motif had to include at least three viral sequences and also show V-gene enrichment. TCRdb mirrors the immuneACCESS table, restricted to in-frame sequences. Some clones are absent from its copies; in checked studies, under half trace to an unresolved V gene, and the reason for the others is unknown. That table gives V, J and clone size, and the DNA gave D and trimming. For this sample the table gives 25,000 to 35,000 clones, of which roughly 75% were detected only once. In total, the top ten clones hold roughly a sixth of the sample.

CDR1 LNHDA and CDR2 SQIVND were looked up in the germline V gene (reference sequence). Its CDR3 holds 14 amino acids, cysteine through phenylalanine. Only the CDR3 DNA stays, 42 bases, in frame from base 1. Trimming removed 3 bases from V and 5 bases from J; the gene matches leave 3 bases unexplained. The receptor was derived from a male donor aged 60 or over with stage III squamous cell lung carcinoma. This sample comprised peripheral blood, obtained before any cancer treatment. Recombination joined TRBV19 with TRBJ2-5; the junction holds 10 bases that match TRBD2. The DNA is TGTGCCAGTAGTATCCTAGCGGGGGTGGAGACCCAGTACTTC. Its amino acids are CASSILAGVETQYF.